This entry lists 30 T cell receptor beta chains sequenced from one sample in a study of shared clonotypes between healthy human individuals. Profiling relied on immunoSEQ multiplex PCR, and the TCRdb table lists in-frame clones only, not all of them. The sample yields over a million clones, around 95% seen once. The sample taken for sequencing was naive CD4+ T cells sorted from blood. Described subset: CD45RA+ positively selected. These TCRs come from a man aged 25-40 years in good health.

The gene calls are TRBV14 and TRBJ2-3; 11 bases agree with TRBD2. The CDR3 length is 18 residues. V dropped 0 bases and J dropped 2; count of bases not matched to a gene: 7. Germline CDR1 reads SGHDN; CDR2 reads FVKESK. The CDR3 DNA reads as TGTGCCAGCAGCCAAGACCCCAGGACTAGCGGGTTCACAGATACGCAGTATTTT. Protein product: CASSQDPRTSGFTDTQYF.

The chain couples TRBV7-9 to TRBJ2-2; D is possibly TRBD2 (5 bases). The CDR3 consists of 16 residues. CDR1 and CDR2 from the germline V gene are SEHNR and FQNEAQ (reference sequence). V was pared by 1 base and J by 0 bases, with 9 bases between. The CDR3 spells CASSLEPGSNTGELFF. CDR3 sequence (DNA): TGTGCCAGCAGCTTAGAACCGGGATCGAACACCGGGGAGCTGTTTTTT.

The CDR3 DNA reads as TGCGCCAGCAGCTTGATAGGCGGGAGTGAAGGCGAGCAGTACTTC. It specifies CASSLIGGSEGEQYF. J is TRBJ2-7 and V is TRBV5-1; 7 nucleotides align to TRBD2. The CDR3 extends over 15 amino acids. CDR1 and CDR2 (germline): SGHRS, YFSETQ. Unmatched junction bases numbered 10, after V lost 1 base and J lost 6 bases.

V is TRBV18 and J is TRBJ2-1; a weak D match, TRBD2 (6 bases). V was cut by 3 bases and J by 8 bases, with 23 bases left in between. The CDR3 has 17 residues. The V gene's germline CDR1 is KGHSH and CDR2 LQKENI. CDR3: CASSPTRARGGLHEQFF. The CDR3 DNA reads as TGTGCCAGCTCACCGACCCGGGCCCGGGGAGGCCTACATGAGCAGTTCTTC.

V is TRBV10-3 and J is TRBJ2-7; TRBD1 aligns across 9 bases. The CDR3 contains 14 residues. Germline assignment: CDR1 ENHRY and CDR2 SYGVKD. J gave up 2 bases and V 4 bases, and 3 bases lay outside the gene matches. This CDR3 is CAISVTGGAYEQYF. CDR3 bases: TGTGCCATCAGTGTTACAGGGGGCGCCTACGAGCAGTACTTC.

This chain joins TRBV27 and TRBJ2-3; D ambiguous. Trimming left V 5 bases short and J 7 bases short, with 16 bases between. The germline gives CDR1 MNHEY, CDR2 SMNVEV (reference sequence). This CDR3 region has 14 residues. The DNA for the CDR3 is TGTGCCAGCAGTCTACTCGGAGCAAAAAATACGCAGTATTTT. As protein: CASSLLGAKNTQYF.

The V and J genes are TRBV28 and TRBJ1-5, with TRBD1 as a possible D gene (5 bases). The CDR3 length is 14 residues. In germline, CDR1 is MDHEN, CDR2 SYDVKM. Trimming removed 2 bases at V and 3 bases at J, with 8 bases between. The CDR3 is CASSLSRANQPQHF. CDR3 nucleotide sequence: TGTGCCAGCAGTTTAAGCAGGGCCAATCAGCCCCAGCATTTT.

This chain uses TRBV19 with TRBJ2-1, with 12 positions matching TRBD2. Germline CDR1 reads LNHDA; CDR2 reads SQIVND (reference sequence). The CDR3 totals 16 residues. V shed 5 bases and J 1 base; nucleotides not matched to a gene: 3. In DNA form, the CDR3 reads TGTGCCAGTAGTTCCGGACTAGCGGGATCCTACAATGAGCAGTTCTTC. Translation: CASSSGLAGSYNEQFF. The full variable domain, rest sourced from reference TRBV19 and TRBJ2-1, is DGGITQSPKYLFRKEGQNVTLSCEQNLNHDAMYWYRQDPGQGLRLIYYSQIVNDFQKGDIAEGYSVSREKKESFPLTVTSAQKNPTAFYLCASSSGLAGSYNEQFFGPGTRLTVL.

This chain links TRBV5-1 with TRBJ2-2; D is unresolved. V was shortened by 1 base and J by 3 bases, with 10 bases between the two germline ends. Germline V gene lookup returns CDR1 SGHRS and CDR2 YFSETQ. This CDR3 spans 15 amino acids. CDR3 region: CASSLFEFDTGELFF. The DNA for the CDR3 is TGCGCCAGCAGCTTGTTTGAGTTTGACACCGGGGAGCTGTTTTTT.

The CDR3 DNA reads as TGCGCCAGCAGCTTCTCCGGGACTAGCGGCCTCGGAGAGACCCAGTACTTC. Protein sequence: CASSFSGTSGLGETQYF. The chain combines TRBV5-1 with TRBJ2-5; 11 nucleotides agree with TRBD2. Trimming at V came to 2 bases and at J to 4 bases, leaving 10 bases not matched to a gene. CDR1 and CDR2 from the germline V gene are SGHRS and YFSETQ. The CDR3 totals 17 residues. The whole variable domain, filled in from reference TRBV5-1 and TRBJ2-5, reads KAGVTQTPRYLIKTRGQQVTLSCSPISGHRSVSWYQQTPGQGLQFLFEYFSETQRNKGNFPGRFSGRQFSNSRSEMNVSTLELGDSALYLCASSFSGTSGLGETQYFGPGTRLLVL.

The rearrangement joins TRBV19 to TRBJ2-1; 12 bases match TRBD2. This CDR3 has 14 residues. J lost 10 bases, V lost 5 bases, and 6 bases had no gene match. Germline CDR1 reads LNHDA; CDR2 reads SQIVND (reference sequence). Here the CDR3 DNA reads TGTGCCAGTAGTGGACTAGCGGGAAATGGAGAGCAGTTCTTC. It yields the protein CASSGLAGNGEQFF.

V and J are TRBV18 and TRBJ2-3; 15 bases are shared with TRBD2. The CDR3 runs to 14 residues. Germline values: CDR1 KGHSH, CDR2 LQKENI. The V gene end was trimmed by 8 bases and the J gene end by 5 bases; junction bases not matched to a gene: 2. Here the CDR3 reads CASRGLAGGDTQYF. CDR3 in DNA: TGTGCCAGCAGGGGACTAGCGGGAGGAGATACGCAGTATTTT.

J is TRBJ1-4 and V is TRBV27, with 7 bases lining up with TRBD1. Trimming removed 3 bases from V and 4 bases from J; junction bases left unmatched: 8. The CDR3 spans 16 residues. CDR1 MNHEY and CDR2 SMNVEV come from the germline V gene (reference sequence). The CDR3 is CASSFRVTGRNEKLFF. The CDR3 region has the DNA TGTGCCAGCAGTTTCCGGGTGACAGGGCGTAATGAAAAACTGTTTTTT.

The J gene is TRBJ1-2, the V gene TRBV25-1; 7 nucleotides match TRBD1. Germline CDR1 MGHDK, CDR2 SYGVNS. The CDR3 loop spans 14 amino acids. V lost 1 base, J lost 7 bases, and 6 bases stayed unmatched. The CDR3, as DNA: TGTGCCAGCAGTGAATTGCCCCCAGGGGGTGGCTACACCTTC. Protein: CASSELPPGGGYTF.

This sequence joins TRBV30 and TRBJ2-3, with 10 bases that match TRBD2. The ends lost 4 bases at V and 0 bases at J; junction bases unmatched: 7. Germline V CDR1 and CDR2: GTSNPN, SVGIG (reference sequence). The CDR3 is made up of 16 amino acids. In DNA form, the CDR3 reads TGTGCCTGGACCGCCGGGACTAGCGCGAGCACAGATACGCAGTATTTT. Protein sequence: CAWTAGTSASTDTQYF.

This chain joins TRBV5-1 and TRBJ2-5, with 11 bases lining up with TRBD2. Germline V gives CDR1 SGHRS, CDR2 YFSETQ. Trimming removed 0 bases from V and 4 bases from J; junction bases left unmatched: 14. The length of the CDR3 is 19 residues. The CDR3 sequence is CASSLEFGLAGGILETQYF. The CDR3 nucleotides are TGCGCCAGCAGCTTGGAATTTGGTCTAGCGGGAGGAATATTAGAGACCCAGTACTTC.

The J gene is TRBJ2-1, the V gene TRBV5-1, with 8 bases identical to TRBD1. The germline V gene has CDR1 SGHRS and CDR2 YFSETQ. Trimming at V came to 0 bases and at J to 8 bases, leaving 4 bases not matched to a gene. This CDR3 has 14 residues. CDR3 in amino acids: CASSLVQGVDEQFF. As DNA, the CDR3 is TGCGCCAGCAGCTTGGTACAGGGGGTCGATGAGCAGTTCTTC.

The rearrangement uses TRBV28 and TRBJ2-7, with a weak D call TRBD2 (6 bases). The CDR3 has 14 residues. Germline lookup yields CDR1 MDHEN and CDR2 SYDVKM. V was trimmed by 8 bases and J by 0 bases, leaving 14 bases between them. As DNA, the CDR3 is TGTGCCAGCGCGTCTTCGGAGGGCTCCTACGAGCAGTACTTC. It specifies CASASSEGSYEQYF.

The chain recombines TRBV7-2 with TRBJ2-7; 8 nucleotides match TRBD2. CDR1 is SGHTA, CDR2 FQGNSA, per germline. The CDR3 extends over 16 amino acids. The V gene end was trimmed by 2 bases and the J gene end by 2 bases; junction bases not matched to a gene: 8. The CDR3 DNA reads TGTGCCAGCAGCTTAAGTATGACTAGCGCTACCTACGAGCAGTACTTC. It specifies CASSLSMTSATYEQYF. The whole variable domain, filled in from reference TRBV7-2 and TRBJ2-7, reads GAGVSQSPSNKVTEKGKDVELRCDPISGHTALYWYRQSLGQGLEFLIYFQGNSAPDKSGLPSDRFSAERTGGSVSTLTIQRTQQEDSAVYLCASSLSMTSATYEQYFGPGTRLTVT.

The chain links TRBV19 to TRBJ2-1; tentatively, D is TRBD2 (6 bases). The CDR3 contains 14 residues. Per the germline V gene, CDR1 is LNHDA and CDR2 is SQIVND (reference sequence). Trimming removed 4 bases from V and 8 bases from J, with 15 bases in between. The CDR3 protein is CASSTFAPGDEQFF. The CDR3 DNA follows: TGTGCCAGTAGTACCTTTGCTCCGGGGGATGAGCAGTTCTTC.

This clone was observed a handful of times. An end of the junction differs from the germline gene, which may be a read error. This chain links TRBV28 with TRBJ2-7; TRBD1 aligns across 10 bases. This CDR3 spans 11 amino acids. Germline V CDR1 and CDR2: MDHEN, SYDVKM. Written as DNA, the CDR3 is TGTGCCAGCAGTACCGGGACAGGGGACATCTTC. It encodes CASSTGTGDIF.

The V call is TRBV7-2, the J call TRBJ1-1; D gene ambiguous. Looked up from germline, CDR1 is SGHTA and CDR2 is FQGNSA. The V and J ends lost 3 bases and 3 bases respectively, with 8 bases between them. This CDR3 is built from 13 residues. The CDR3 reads CASSFGRDTEAFF. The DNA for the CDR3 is TGTGCCAGCAGCTTCGGGAGGGACACTGAAGCTTTCTTT. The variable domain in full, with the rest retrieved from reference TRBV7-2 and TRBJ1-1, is GAGVSQSPSNKVTEKGKDVELRCDPISGHTALYWYRQSLGQGLEFLIYFQGNSAPDKSGLPSDRFSAERTGGSVSTLTIQRTQQEDSAVYLCASSFGRDTEAFFGQGTRLTVV.

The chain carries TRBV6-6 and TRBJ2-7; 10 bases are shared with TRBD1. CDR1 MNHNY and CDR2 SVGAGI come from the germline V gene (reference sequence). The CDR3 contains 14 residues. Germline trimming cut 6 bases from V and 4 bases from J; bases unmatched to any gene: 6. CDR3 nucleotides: TGTGCCAGCAGCGTGGGACAGGGGACATACGAGCAGTACTTC. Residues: CASSVGQGTYEQYF.

The CDR3 loop is CASSPTGSTEAFF. DNA of the CDR3: TGCGCCAGCAGCCCGACAGGGAGCACTGAAGCTTTCTTT. The chain uses TRBV5-1 and TRBJ1-1; 7 positions match TRBD1. Per germline, CDR1 SGHRS and CDR2 YFSETQ. J gave up 4 bases and V 4 bases, and 4 bases lay outside the gene matches. The CDR3 consists of 13 residues.

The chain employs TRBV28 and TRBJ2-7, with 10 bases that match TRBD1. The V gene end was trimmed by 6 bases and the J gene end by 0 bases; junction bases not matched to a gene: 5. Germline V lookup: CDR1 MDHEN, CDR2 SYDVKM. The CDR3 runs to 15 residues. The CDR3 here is CASRVGQGGSYEQYF. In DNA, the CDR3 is TGTGCCAGCAGAGTCGGACAGGGGGGCTCCTACGAGCAGTACTTC.

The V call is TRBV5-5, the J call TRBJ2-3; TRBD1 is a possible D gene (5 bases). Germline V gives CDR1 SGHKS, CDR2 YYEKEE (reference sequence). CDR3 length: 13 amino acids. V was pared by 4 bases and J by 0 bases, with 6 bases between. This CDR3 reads CASSQGSTDTQYF. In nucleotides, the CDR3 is TGTGCCAGCAGCCAGGGCAGCACAGATACGCAGTATTTT.

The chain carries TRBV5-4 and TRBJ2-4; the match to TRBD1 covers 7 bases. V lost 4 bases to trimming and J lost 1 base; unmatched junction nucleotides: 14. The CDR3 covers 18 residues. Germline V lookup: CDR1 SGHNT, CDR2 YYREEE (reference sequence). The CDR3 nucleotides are TGTGCCAGCAGCGTCAAAAACAGGGGAGAATGGGCCAAAAACATTCAGTACTTC. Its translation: CASSVKNRGEWAKNIQYF.

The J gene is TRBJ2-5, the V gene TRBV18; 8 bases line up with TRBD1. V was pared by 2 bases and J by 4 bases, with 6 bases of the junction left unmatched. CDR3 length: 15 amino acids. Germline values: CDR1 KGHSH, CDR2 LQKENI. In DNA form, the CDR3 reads TGTGCCAGCTCACCATTTCGGACAGGGCGAGAGACCCAGTACTTC. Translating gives CASSPFRTGRETQYF.

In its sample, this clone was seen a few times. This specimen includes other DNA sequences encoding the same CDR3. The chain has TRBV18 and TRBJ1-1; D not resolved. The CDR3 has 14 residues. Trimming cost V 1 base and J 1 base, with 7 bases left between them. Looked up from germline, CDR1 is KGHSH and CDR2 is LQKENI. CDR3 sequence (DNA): TGTGCCAGCTCACCACTTTCGGCGAACACTGAAGCTTTCTTT. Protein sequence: CASSPLSANTEAFF. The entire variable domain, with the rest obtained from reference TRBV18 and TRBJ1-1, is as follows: NAGVMQNPRHLVRRRGQEARLRCSPMKGHSHVYWYRQLPEEGLKFMVYLQKENIIDESGMPKERFSAEFPKEGPSILRIQQVVRGDSAAYFCASSPLSANTEAFFGQGTRLTVV.

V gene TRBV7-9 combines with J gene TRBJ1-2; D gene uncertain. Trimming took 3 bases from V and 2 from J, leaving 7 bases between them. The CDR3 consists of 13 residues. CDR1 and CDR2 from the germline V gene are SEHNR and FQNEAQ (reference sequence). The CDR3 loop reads CASSFVGNYGYTF. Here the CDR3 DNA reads TGTGCCAGCAGCTTTGTTGGGAACTATGGCTACACCTTC.